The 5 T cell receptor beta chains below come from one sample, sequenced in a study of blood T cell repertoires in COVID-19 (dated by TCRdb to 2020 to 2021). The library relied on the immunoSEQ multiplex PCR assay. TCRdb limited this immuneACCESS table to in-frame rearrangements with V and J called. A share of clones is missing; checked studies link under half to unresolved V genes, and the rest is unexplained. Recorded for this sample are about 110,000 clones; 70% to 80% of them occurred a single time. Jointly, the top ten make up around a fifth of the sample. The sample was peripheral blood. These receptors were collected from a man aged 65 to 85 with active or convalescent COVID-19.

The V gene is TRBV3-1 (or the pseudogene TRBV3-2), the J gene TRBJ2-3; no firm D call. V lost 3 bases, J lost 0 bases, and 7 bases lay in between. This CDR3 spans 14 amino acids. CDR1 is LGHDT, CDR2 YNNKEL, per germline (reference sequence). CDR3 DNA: TGTGCCAGCAGCCAGTTTCCTAGCACAGATACGCAGTATTTT. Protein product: CASSQFPSTDTQYF.

CDR3 sequence reads: CASSGVKDRAMNTEAFF. The CDR3 nucleotides are TGTGCCAGCAGCGGGGTAAAAGACAGGGCTATGAACACTGAAGCTTTCTTT. The rearrangement uses TRBV5-4 and TRBJ1-1, with TRBD1 identical over 7 bases. CDR1 and CDR2 (germline): SGHNT, YYREEE (reference sequence). CDR3 length: 17 amino acids. V lost 4 bases to trimming and J lost 0 bases; unmatched junction nucleotides: 12.

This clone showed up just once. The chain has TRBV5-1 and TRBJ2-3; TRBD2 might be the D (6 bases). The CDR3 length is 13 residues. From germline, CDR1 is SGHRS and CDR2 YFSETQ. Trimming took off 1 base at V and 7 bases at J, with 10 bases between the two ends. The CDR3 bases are TGCGCCAGCAGCTTGAGCGGAGGGAATACGCAGTATTTT. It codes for CASSLSGGNTQYF. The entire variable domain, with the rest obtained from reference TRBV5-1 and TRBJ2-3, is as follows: KAGVTQTPRYLIKTRGQQVTLSCSPISGHRSVSWYQQTPGQGLQFLFEYFSETQRNKGNFPGRFSGRQFSNSRSEMNVSTLELGDSALYLCASSLSGGNTQYFGPGTRLTVL.

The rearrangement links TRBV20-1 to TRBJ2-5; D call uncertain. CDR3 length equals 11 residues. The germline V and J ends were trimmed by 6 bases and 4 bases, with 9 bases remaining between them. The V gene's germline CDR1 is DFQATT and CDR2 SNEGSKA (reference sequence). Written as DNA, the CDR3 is TGCAGTGCCACCGATAGAGAGACCCAGTACTTC. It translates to CSATDRETQYF.

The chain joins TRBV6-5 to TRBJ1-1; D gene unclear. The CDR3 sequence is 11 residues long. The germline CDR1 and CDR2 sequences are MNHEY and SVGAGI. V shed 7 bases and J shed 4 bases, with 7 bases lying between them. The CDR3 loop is CASIQSTEAFF. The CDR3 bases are TGTGCCAGCATCCAATCCACTGAAGCTTTCTTT.